These T cell receptor beta chains were read from a single sample in a study of T cell changes during pregnancy in multiple sclerosis. This table comes from immunoSEQ multiplex PCR, and its TCRdb copy is limited to in-frame clones, with some not included. The sample contains 70,000 to 100,000 clones, approximately 92% of which appear only once. The sample consisted of peripheral blood, taken in the first trimester of pregnancy. The receptor set was obtained from a female donor with multiple sclerosis, enrolled in a pregnancy study. Each CDR3 is given with its conserved first and last residue. A D gene is named only where the DNA matches it firmly. The size of a clone is reported for some rows only, either as once, few or many, or as a class for expanded clones.

>.|TRBV9|.|TRBJ2-3
TGTGCCAGCAGTCGGGCAGGGGAAAATAGTGCCTATACGCAGTATTTT
CASSRAGENSAYTQYF
>few|TRBV19|TRBD1|TRBJ1-1
TGTGCCAGTAGTCCGCGGACAGGGCGGATGAACACTGAAGCTTTCTTT
CASSPRTGRMNTEAFF
>.|TRBV6-5|TRBD1|TRBJ1-4
TGTGCCAGCAGTTATTCGACAGGGGTTGAAAAACTGTTTTTT
CASSYSTGVEKLFF
>.|TRBV6-6|.|TRBJ1-5
TGTGCCAGCAGCTTGACACGCTATAGCAATCAGCCCCAGCATTTT
CASSLTRYSNQPQHF
>.|TRBV6-1|.|TRBJ2-3
TGTGCCAGCATGGGCGGGGGCGAAACAGATACGCAGTATTTT
CASMGGGETDTQYF
>.|TRBV11-2|TRBD1|TRBJ2-7
TGTGCCAGCAGCTTAGTTGGGACAGCCTACGAGCAGTACTTC
CASSLVGTAYEQYF
>.|TRBV2|.|TRBJ2-7
TGTGCCAGCAGTGAATGGGTGATTGCAGGGCCCTACGAGCAGTACTTC
CASSEWVIAGPYEQYF
>.|TRBV4-3|.|TRBJ1-6
TGCGCCAGCTCATCAGGCTCAAGTTCACCCCTCCACTTT
CASSSGSSSPLHF
>.|TRBV14|.|TRBJ2-7
TGTGCCAGCAGCCAAGGTTTTTACTACGAGCAGTACTTC
CASSQGFYYEQYF
>.|TRBV7-8|TRBD1|TRBJ2-5
TGTGCCAGCAGCTTAAGGTCCGGCAGGGGGAGAGAGACCCAGTACTTC
CASSLRSGRGRETQYF
>.|TRBV2|TRBD2|TRBJ2-1
TGTGCCAGCATAGGCACTAGCGGGCCCTACAATGAGCAGTTCTTC
CASIGTSGPYNEQFF
>.|TRBV9|.|TRBJ1-1
TGTGCCAGCAGCGATAATGGGGGGAAGAACACTGAAGCTTTCTTT
CASSDNGGKNTEAFF
>.|TRBV30|TRBD1|TRBJ1-5
TGTGCCTGGACCCCGCCGGACAGGCGCAATCAGCCCCAGCATTTT
CAWTPPDRRNQPQHF
>.|TRBV7-9|TRBD2|TRBJ2-3
TGTGCCAGCAGCCCGGCGGGGGGGCCGACAGATACGCAGTATTTT
CASSPAGGPTDTQYF
>.|TRBV19|TRBD2|TRBJ2-1
TGTGCCAGTAAGCGGGAGAGCGGTGAGCAGTTCTTC
CASKRESGEQFF
>.|TRBV19|.|TRBJ1-3
TGTGCCAGTAGTAGGAACAGCAACTCTGGAAACACCATATATTTT
CASSRNSNSGNTIYF
>.|TRBV2|TRBD1|TRBJ1-1
TGTGCCAGCAGTCAAGACAGGGGAGGCCCTGAAGCTTTCTTT
CASSQDRGGPEAFF
>.|TRBV4-1|TRBD1|TRBJ2-2
TGCGCCAGCAGCCCGGGACAGCCTAACACCGGGGAGCTGTTTTTT
CASSPGQPNTGELFF
>.|TRBV9|.|TRBJ2-1
TGTGCCAGCAGCGTAGGGGTGGGGAGCAATGAGCAGTTCTTC
CASSVGVGSNEQFF
>.|TRBV7-8|.|TRBJ2-5
TGTGCCAGCAGCTTTTCTCAAAGTCCGCGGGAGACCCAGTACTTC
CASSFSQSPRETQYF
>.|TRBV7-8|.|TRBJ1-6
TGTGCCAGCAGCTTAAAAGTAAACAGGGCGGAATCACCCCTCCACTTT
CASSLKVNRAESPLHF
>.|TRBV7-9|TRBD2|TRBJ2-3
TGTGCCAGCAGCTTCGCTAGCGGGGGAAGCACAGATACGCAGTATTTT
CASSFASGGSTDTQYF
>.|TRBV19|.|TRBJ2-3
TGTGCCAGTAGTACCGGACTACTAGATACGCAGTATTTT
CASSTGLLDTQYF
>.|TRBV10-2|TRBD2|TRBJ2-5
TGCGCCAGCAGTGACGGGACTACTCCGACCCAGTACTTC
CASSDGTTPTQYF
>once|TRBV7-9|.|TRBJ2-7
TGTGCCACGGGGAGCTCCTACGAGCAGTACTTC
CATGSSYEQYF
>.|TRBV4-1|TRBD2|TRBJ2-1
TGCGCCAGCAGCCAAGTTGGGACTAGCGTCTACAATGAGCAGTTCTTC
CASSQVGTSVYNEQFF
>.|TRBV6-5|TRBD2|TRBJ2-3
TGTGCCAGCAGTCTAGCGGGAGGGCCTACAGATACGCAGTATTTT
CASSLAGGPTDTQYF
>.|TRBV4-1|TRBD1|TRBJ2-1
TGCGCCAGCAGCCAAGTACCCGGACAGGGGGGGGATGAGCAGTTCTTC
CASSQVPGQGGDEQFF
>once|TRBV6-4|.|TRBJ2-3
TGTGCCAGCAAACGGACGGGGGAGGGCACAGATACGCAGTATTTT
CASKRTGEGTDTQYF
>.|TRBV9|TRBD2|TRBJ2-7
TGTGCCAGCAGCGTAGGACTAGCGGGTGTCTACGAGCAGTACTTC
CASSVGLAGVYEQYF
>.|TRBV2|.|TRBJ2-4
TGTGCCAGCCAGTGGACAGCCGCCAAAAACATTCAGTACTTC
CASQWTAAKNIQYF
>.|TRBV5-1|.|TRBJ2-5
TGCGCCAGCAGCGCGACTAGAGCCCAAGAGACCCAGTACTTC
CASSATRAQETQYF
>.|TRBV5-1|TRBD2|TRBJ2-3
TGCGCCAGCAGCTTGGCGGGACTAGCGTCCCCGTTTACGCAGTATTTT
CASSLAGLASPFTQYF
>once|TRBV19|TRBD2|TRBJ2-1
TGTGCCACCACTAGCGGGAGGGCCCAGAGCTCCTACAATGAGCAGTTCTTC
CATTSGRAQSSYNEQFF
>.|TRBV2|TRBD2|TRBJ2-1
TGTGCCAACCGGGCGGGGGGATCTGAGCAGTTCTTC
CANRAGGSEQFF
>.|TRBV27|.|TRBJ2-7
TGTGCCAGCAGTCCCACAACACCCCCGTACGAGCAGTACTTC
CASSPTTPPYEQYF
>.|TRBV7-9|TRBD2|TRBJ2-2
TGTGCCAGCAGAAACTCCGCGGGAGGGGGGATTAACACCGGGGAGCTGTTTTTT
CASRNSAGGGINTGELFF
>.|TRBV7-6|TRBD1|TRBJ1-1
TGTGCCAGCAGCTTAGGTACAGGGGCGAACACTGAAGCTTTCTTT
CASSLGTGANTEAFF
>.|TRBV14|TRBD2|TRBJ2-1
TGTGCCAGCAGCCACCTGGGGGGGGGACGAGACAATGAGCAGTTCTTC
CASSHLGGGRDNEQFF
>.|TRBV13|TRBD1|TRBJ1-1
TGTGCCAGCAGCTCCTCGACAGGGGGCGCGGGTGGTACTGAAGCTTTCTTT
CASSSSTGGAGGTEAFF
>.|TRBV7-8|TRBD1|TRBJ2-7
TGTGCCAGCAGCTCCGCGACAGGGTATGCCGAGCAGTACTTC
CASSSATGYAEQYF
>.|TRBV19|TRBD1|TRBJ1-2
TGTGCCAGTAGTCCCGACAGGGTCTATGGCTACACCTTC
CASSPDRVYGYTF
>.|TRBV10-1|.|TRBJ1-2
TGCGCCAGCAGTGAATGGCGGAATTATGGCTACACCTTC
CASSEWRNYGYTF